This record covers a single T cell receptor (beta chain). The record originates from a study of T cells after yellow fever vaccination. Production of TCR cDNA was by 5'RACE template switching, which also added a universal primer site and UMIs. MiXCR, applied by TCRdb to the 5' RACE reads, yields one record per CDR3 protein. The table has some 120,000 distinct CDR3 sequences, 13% to 15% seen once; the top ten hold roughly two fifths. Germline V CDR1 and CDR2: MNHEY, SMNVEV (reference sequence). Trimming cost V 3 bases and J 3 bases, with 15 bases left between them. The length of the CDR3 is 15 residues.

This rearrangement joins TRBV27 to TRBJ2-7; D might be TRBD2 (6 bases). The clonotype comes from a man aged 18-30 years who received the YFV17D yellow fever vaccine. The sample in question was CD8+ T cells sorted from PBMCs, obtained 5 days after the yellow fever booster vaccination. The DNA of the CDR3 is TGTGCCAGCAGTTTGCGGGTTGACGGGGGCTACGAGCAGTACGTC. It is translated as CASSLRVDGGYEQYV.